The T cell receptor (beta chain) described here comes from a study of T cell clonality in common variable immunodeficiency (dated by TCRdb to 2015 to 2017). Study-wide conclusions, independent of this receptor: TCRbeta clonality was higher in CVID subjects than in healthy controls (t-test p = 0.018), and the increase was most characteristic of about a third of subjects. Patient heterogeneity within the CVID cohort put limits on correlating repertoire features with clinical complications. Although equal DNA input was used, an average of approximately 82,000 unique sequences per sample was obtained for controls, compared with some 30,000 for CVID samples. Fewer deletions and N-nucleotide insertions were reportedly observed in CVID TCRbeta sequences, and highly modified clones with 13 or more V deletions were reportedly absent from CVID TCRbeta sequences. The authors noted that sequencing repertoires of T cell subpopulations would be needed to clarify what caused the increased clonality in CVID. CVID subjects shared fewer TCRbeta clones with each other than healthy controls did (p < 0.0001).

CDR1 and CDR2 are read off the germline V gene as KGHSH and LQKENI. The cysteine opens and the phenylalanine closes a CDR3 of 13 amino acids. The DNA covers only part of the CDR3, 30 bases in frame from base 1. Trimming removed 8 bases from V and 1 base from J, leaving 8 bases between the germline ends. This clone was picked up a small number of times. It has no known antigen specificity. The sequenced fragment ends 3 residues before the CDR3 boundary, so the rest is inferred from the germline J gene. Diagnosis of CVID followed standard criteria, namely serum IgG, IgA and/or IgM below the normal range together with specific antibody deficiency. A total of 44 subjects (about 15 female and roughly 30 male; age range roughly 9 to 65 years, mean age about 40) were included in the CVID group. Both CVID patients and healthy controls were predominantly of Caucasian heritage. At the time of study participation, every CVID subject had been on replacement immunoglobulin therapy for one year or longer. When blood was collected, none of the CVID subjects were ill or on immunomodulatory or immunosuppressive medication. Heparinized peripheral whole blood samples of about 5 to 8 ml were collected from each donor. Genomic DNA from adults with common variable immune deficiency (CVID) and from healthy adult controls was the source for sequencing TCRbeta CDR3 repertoires. To isolate peripheral blood mononuclear cells, diluted blood was subjected to density centrifugation over Hypaque 1077 or Ficoll-Paque. Unsorted mononuclear cells served as the source of genomic DNA, which was extracted either by Qiagen column purification or by a centrifugation-based method.

For sequencing, equivalent amounts of genomic DNA were input from CVID and control samples. For every sample, a 60 bp segment covering the rearranged TCRbeta CDR3 region was amplified and then sequenced. TCRbeta amplification used the immunoSEQ assay, a bias-corrected multiplex PCR with high-throughput sequencing. The original pipeline was this. Every unique nucleotide sequence counted as a clone and was annotated with V, D and J genes, copy number and frequency. Sequences were labeled productive if in frame, and non-productive if out of frame or containing stop codons. As previously described, clonality was computed from Shannon's entropy. Mean CDR3 Kyte-Doolittle hydropathy was derived from the predicted amino acid sequences of productive clones. The R hclust function was used to hierarchically cluster scaled V gene usage with Manhattan distance and complete linkage. Clone sharing by CDR3 amino acid sequence was assessed by resampling 12 repertoires per group over 100 rounds. The repertoires were searched for about 70 published EBV-specific and 200 to 300 published CMV-specific TCRbeta sequences. After two CVID samples that produced fewer than 10,000 sequences were dropped from the analysis, roughly 42 CVID repertoires remained. In its TCRdb copy, this immuneACCESS table keeps in-frame sequences only and misses some clones. Where compared with another copy, unresolved V genes explain less than half of these, and the others have no known cause. For V, J and clone size, that table is used; D and trimming come from the DNA. The table puts tens of thousands of clones in this sample, none counted just once. The top ten constitute 29% of the sample.

Input material: peripheral blood mononuclear cells. The receptor was derived from a human donor with common variable immunodeficiency. The receptor chain draws on TRBV18 and TRBJ2-2; possibly the D gene is TRBD2, per 5 matching bases. The covered CDR3 bases are TGTGCCAGCCCGGACTGGAACACCGGGGAG. The translation is CASPDWNTGE. Given in full, the CDR3 is CASPDWNTGELFF.